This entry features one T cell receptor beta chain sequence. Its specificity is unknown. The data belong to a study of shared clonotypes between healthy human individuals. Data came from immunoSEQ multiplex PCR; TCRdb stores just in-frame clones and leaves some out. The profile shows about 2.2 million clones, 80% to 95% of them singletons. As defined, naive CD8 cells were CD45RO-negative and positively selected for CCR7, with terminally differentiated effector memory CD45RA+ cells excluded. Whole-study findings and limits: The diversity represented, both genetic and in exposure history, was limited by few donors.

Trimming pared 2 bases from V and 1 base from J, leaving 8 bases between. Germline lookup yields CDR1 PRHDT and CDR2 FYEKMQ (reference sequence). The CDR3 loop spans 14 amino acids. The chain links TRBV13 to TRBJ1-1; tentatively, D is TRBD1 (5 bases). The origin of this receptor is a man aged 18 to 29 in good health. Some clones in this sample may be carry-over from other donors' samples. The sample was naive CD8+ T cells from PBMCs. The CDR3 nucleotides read TGTGCCAGCAGCTTATTCAGGGAGAACACTGAAGCTTTCTTT. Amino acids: CASSLFRENTEAFF.